These 24 T cell receptor beta chains share one sample of origin, sequenced in a study of cytomegalovirus exposure and HLA in healthy donors. PCR used 60 Vbeta primers and 13 Jbeta primers. Produced via immunoSEQ multiplex PCR; TCRdb's table is partial and in-frame only. This sample carries some 150,000 clones, more than 70% of them seen once, and the ten largest clones take around 2.4%. Sequencing was performed on PBMCs. These receptor sequences come from a middle-aged man in good health and CMV-seronegative.

The V and J genes are TRBV2 and TRBJ1-2; D gene ambiguous. Trimming removed 4 bases from V and 0 bases from J, with 6 bases in between. The CDR3 sequence is 13 residues long. Germline V gives CDR1 SNHLY, CDR2 FYNNEI. CDR3 DNA sequence: TGTGCCAGCAGTGCCGAGACTAACTATGGCTACACCTTC. Translating gives CASSAETNYGYTF.

The chain combines TRBV6-1 with TRBJ2-3; D ambiguous. V was clipped by 5 bases and J by 6 bases, with 9 bases between them. The CDR3 length is 12 residues. Germline CDR1 is MNHNS and CDR2 is SASEGT. The CDR3, as DNA: TGTGCCAGCAGTTTTAGTTGGGATACGCAGTATTTT. Translating it yields CASSFSWDTQYF.

V and J are TRBV5-6 and TRBJ2-2; TRBD1 agrees at 8 bases. The germline gives CDR1 SGHDT, CDR2 YYEEEE. Trimming took 3 bases from V and 1 from J; bases not matched to a gene: 14. This CDR3 is built from 19 residues. The DNA of the CDR3 is TGTGCCAGCAGCTCGTTGGACAGGGTTGCGGGTAAGAACACCGGGGAGCTGTTTTTT. Translating it yields CASSSLDRVAGKNTGELFF.

The CDR3 region has the DNA TGTGCCTGGAGTGTACCAGGGACAATAAATCAGCCCCAGCATTTT. Encoded protein: CAWSVPGTINQPQHF. The V call is TRBV30, the J call TRBJ1-5; TRBD1 is a possible D gene (6 bases). V gave up 0 bases and J gave up 4 bases, with 13 bases separating them. The CDR3 covers 15 residues. Germline CDR1 reads GTSNPN; CDR2 reads SVGIG (reference sequence).

The CDR3 coding sequence is TGCGCCAGCAGCACTTGGACAGACAGAACCTACAATGAGCAGTTCTTC. Its protein is CASSTWTDRTYNEQFF. The V gene is TRBV5-1, the J gene TRBJ2-1; D is possibly TRBD1 (6 bases). CDR3 length: 16 residues. The germline CDR1 and CDR2 sequences are SGHRS and YFSETQ. V was shortened by 4 bases and J by 2 bases, with 16 bases between the two germline ends. Combining the CDR3 with reference TRBV5-1 and TRBJ2-1 gives the whole variable domain KAGVTQTPRYLIKTRGQQVTLSCSPISGHRSVSWYQQTPGQGLQFLFEYFSETQRNKGNFPGRFSGRQFSNSRSEMNVSTLELGDSALYLCASSTWTDRTYNEQFFGPGTRLTVL.

V gene TRBV5-1 combines with J gene TRBJ2-2; perhaps TRBD1 as D (6 bases). V was clipped by 0 bases and J by 6 bases, with 9 bases between them. The CDR3 is made up of 14 amino acids. The germline V gene has CDR1 SGHRS and CDR2 YFSETQ. The CDR3 loop is CASSLDRAPGELFF. The CDR3 nucleotides read TGCGCCAGCAGCTTGGACAGGGCCCCCGGGGAGCTGTTTTTT.

This clone came up once. The chain carries TRBV6-1 and TRBJ2-5; the match to TRBD1 covers 7 bases. The germline gives CDR1 MNHNS, CDR2 SASEGT. Trimming cost V 1 base and J 4 bases; bases outside gene matches: 3. The CDR3 consists of 14 residues. DNA of the CDR3: TGTGCCAGCAGTGAAGTAGGGGGCACAGAGACCCAGTACTTC. It encodes CASSEVGGTETQYF.

V and J are TRBV30 and TRBJ2-3, with 10 bases that match TRBD2. After removal of 0 bases from V and 8 bases from J, the junction contained 11 bases not matched to a gene. The CDR3 spans 16 residues. Germline V gene sequence: CDR1 GTSNPN, CDR2 SVGIG (reference sequence). CDR3 sequence: CAWSVRGAGGPGTQYF. CDR3 DNA: TGTGCCTGGAGTGTACGAGGAGCGGGAGGGCCCGGTACGCAGTATTTT.

This rearrangement joins TRBV5-1 to TRBJ1-3; D possibly corresponds to TRBD1 (5 bases). CDR1 and CDR2 (germline): SGHRS, YFSETQ. The CDR3 is 15 amino acids. Trimming removed 4 bases at V and 0 bases at J, with 11 bases between. The DNA of the CDR3 is TGCGCCAGCAGCGAGACAGTCTTCTCTGGAAACACCATATATTTT. This codes for CASSETVFSGNTIYF.

The chain is built from TRBV28 and TRBJ1-2; TRBD1 aligns across 10 bases. V was pared by 3 bases and J by 4 bases, with 5 bases of the junction left unmatched. CDR3 length equals 15 residues. Germline assignment: CDR1 MDHEN and CDR2 SYDVKM. CDR3 residues: CASSFRQGAGYGYTF. CDR3 nucleotides: TGTGCCAGCAGTTTTAGACAGGGGGCAGGCTATGGCTACACCTTC.

This sequence joins TRBV7-2 and TRBJ1-6, with 9 bases fitting TRBD1. The CDR3 consists of 16 residues. The germline CDR1 and CDR2 sequences are SGHTA and FQGNSA. Trimming cost V 3 bases and J 7 bases; bases outside gene matches: 7. For the CDR3, the DNA is TGTGCCAGCAGCTTTCCGGGACAGGGTACCAATTCACCCCTCCACTTT. Translating gives CASSFPGQGTNSPLHF. Complete variable domain (other parts from reference TRBV7-2 and TRBJ1-6): GAGVSQSPSNKVTEKGKDVELRCDPISGHTALYWYRQSLGQGLEFLIYFQGNSAPDKSGLPSDRFSAERTGGSVSTLTIQRTQQEDSAVYLCASSFPGQGTNSPLHFGNGTRLTVT.

V is TRBV29-1 and J is TRBJ2-5; TRBD2 aligns across 10 bases. CDR1 is SQVTM and CDR2 is ANQGSEA in the germline V gene. The CDR3 has 22 amino acids. The ends lost 5 bases at V and 2 bases at J; junction bases unmatched: 29. DNA of the CDR3: TGCAGCGTTTTGAAGTGGGAAGGGCTAGCGGGAGTTCGTGGTGGGGTACAAGAGACCCAGTACTTC. It specifies CSVLKWEGLAGVRGGVQETQYF.

This chain uses TRBV27 with TRBJ2-2; a weak D match, TRBD2 (6 bases). Trimming removed 4 bases from V and 4 bases from J, with 13 bases in between. CDR3 length: 15 amino acids. CDR1 is MNHEY and CDR2 is SMNVEV in the germline V gene (reference sequence). The CDR3 DNA sequence: TGTGCCAGCAGTTCCTTGGCGGGGTCCACCGGGGAGCTGTTTTTT. Amino acid sequence: CASSSLAGSTGELFF.

The rearrangement joins TRBV11-2 to TRBJ1-5, with 8 bases aligning to TRBD1. The trim removed 3 bases at V and 3 bases at J, leaving 4 bases unmatched. The CDR3 length is 15 residues. Germline V lookup: CDR1 SGHAT, CDR2 FQNNGV. CDR3 sequence: CASSFGTGFNQPQHF. In DNA form, the CDR3 reads TGTGCCAGCAGCTTCGGGACAGGCTTCAATCAGCCCCAGCATTTT.

The genes are TRBV10-3 and TRBJ2-3; D is possibly TRBD2 (6 bases). Germline CDR1 and CDR2: ENHRY and SYGVKD. Trimming took off 6 bases at V and 2 bases at J, with 9 bases between the two ends. The CDR3 extends over 13 amino acids. Here the CDR3 reads CAIRGLITDTQYF. DNA for the CDR3: TGTGCCATCAGGGGACTCATCACAGATACGCAGTATTTT.

The chain recombines TRBV5-1 with TRBJ1-2; TRBD1 matches at 8 bases. The V gene's germline CDR1 is SGHRS and CDR2 YFSETQ. There are 16 residues in the CDR3. The trim removed 4 bases at V and 5 bases at J, leaving 13 bases unmatched. CDR3 DNA: TGCGCCAGCAGCAAAAGCGGACAGGGAGGAGATTATGGCTACACCTTC. This sequence encodes CASSKSGQGGDYGYTF. The variable domain in full, with the rest retrieved from reference TRBV5-1 and TRBJ1-2, is KAGVTQTPRYLIKTRGQQVTLSCSPISGHRSVSWYQQTPGQGLQFLFEYFSETQRNKGNFPGRFSGRQFSNSRSEMNVSTLELGDSALYLCASSKSGQGGDYGYTFGSGTRLTVV.

The V and J genes are TRBV7-9 and TRBJ1-3; no clear D gene. CDR1 is SEHNR and CDR2 is FQNEAQ in the germline V gene (reference sequence). V was trimmed by 4 bases and J by 0 bases, leaving 7 bases between them. The CDR3 sequence is 14 residues long. CDR3 nucleotide sequence: TGTGCCAGCAGCTCATCGAGCTCTGGAAACACCATATATTTT. Its protein is CASSSSSSGNTIYF. Looking up the rest from reference TRBV7-9 and TRBJ1-3 gives the full variable domain: DTGVSQNPRHKITKRGQNVTFRCDPISEHNRLYWYRQTLGQGPEFLTYFQNEAQLEKSRLLSDRFSAERPKGSFSTLEIQRTEQGDSAMYLCASSSSSSGNTIYFGEGSWLTVV.

The chain couples TRBV29-1 to TRBJ2-5; 10 bases are a match to TRBD1. The CDR3 is 13 amino acids. The germline V gene has CDR1 SQVTM and CDR2 ANQGSEA. V was pared by 4 bases and J by 5 bases, with 4 bases of the junction left unmatched. The CDR3 protein is CSVGGGQGETQYF. CDR3 in DNA: TGCAGCGTTGGAGGGGGACAGGGGGAGACCCAGTACTTC. The entire variable domain, with the rest obtained from reference TRBV29-1 and TRBJ2-5, is as follows: SAVISQKPSRDICQRGTSLTIQCQVDSQVTMMFWYRQQPGQSLTLIATANQGSEATYESGFVIDKFPISRPNLTFSTLTVSNMSPEDSSIYLCSVGGGQGETQYFGPGTRLLVL.

The V and J genes are TRBV2 and TRBJ2-7, with D unclear. CDR1 SNHLY and CDR2 FYNNEI come from the germline V gene. This CDR3 is built from 11 residues. With 2 bases removed from V and 6 bases from J, the gap between germline ends came to 5 bases. The CDR3 spells CASSELFEQYF. The DNA of the CDR3 is TGTGCCAGCAGTGAACTTTTCGAGCAGTACTTC. Full variable domain (remainder filled in from reference TRBV2 and TRBJ2-7): EPEVTQTPSHQVTQMGQEVILRCVPISNHLYFYWYRQILGQKVEFLVSFYNNEISEKSEIFDDQFSVERPDGSNFTLKIRSTKLEDSAMYFCASSELFEQYFGPGTRLTVT.

The rearrangement uses TRBV27 and TRBJ2-7; D gene unclear. The CDR3 contains 14 residues. V was shortened by 5 bases and J by 8 bases, with 19 bases between the two germline ends. Germline V gene data show CDR1 as MNHEY and CDR2 as SMNVEV (reference sequence). The CDR3 nucleotides read TGTGCCAGCAGTCGAGCGACTGTCCGTGAGAAGCAGTACTTC. Translation gives CASSRATVREKQYF.

This clone has just a few counts. The V gene is TRBV7-9, the J gene TRBJ1-1; D is undetermined. The CDR3 totals 13 residues. Trimming removed 0 bases at V and 2 bases at J, with 4 bases between. The germline V gene has CDR1 SEHNR and CDR2 FQNEAQ (reference sequence). CDR3 loop: CASSLAQNTEAFF. The CDR3 DNA is TGTGCCAGCAGCTTAGCACAAAACACTGAAGCTTTCTTT.

This clone was counted once. This chain links TRBV5-1 with TRBJ2-1; no definite D call. CDR1 is SGHRS and CDR2 is YFSETQ in the germline V gene. V was cut by 0 bases and J by 6 bases, with 10 bases left in between. The CDR3 sequence is 14 residues long. The CDR3 loop is CASSLDSPLNEQFF. In nucleotides, the CDR3 is TGCGCCAGCAGCTTGGATAGCCCGCTCAATGAGCAGTTCTTC.

The J gene is TRBJ1-1, the V gene TRBV2, with 8 bases that match TRBD1. V shed 8 bases and J 4 bases; nucleotides not matched to a gene: 6. The CDR3 has 13 amino acids. Germline-derived CDR1 and CDR2 are SNHLY and FYNNEI. The DNA for the CDR3 is TGTGCCAGCCGACAGGGGTCGGCCACTGAAGCTTTCTTT. Encoded protein: CASRQGSATEAFF.

The chain carries TRBV19 and TRBJ2-3; tentative D call: TRBD2 (5 bases). The CDR3 is 13 residues long. V lost 7 bases and J 6 bases, leaving 14 bases between the germline ends. The germline V gene has CDR1 LNHDA and CDR2 SQIVND (reference sequence). This chain's CDR3 is CASKDSDRDTQYF. The CDR3 DNA reads as TGTGCCAGTAAGGACTCCGATAGGGATACGCAGTATTTT.